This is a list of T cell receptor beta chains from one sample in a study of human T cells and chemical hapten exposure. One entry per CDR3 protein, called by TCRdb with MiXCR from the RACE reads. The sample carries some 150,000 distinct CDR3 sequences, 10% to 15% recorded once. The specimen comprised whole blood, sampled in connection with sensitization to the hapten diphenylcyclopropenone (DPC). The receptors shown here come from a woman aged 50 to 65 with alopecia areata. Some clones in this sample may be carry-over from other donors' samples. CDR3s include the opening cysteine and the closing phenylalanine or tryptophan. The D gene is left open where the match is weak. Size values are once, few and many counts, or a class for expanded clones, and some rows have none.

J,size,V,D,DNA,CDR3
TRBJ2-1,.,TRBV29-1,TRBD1,TGCAGCGTTGGGGGGACAGGGAGCTCCTACAATGAGCAGTTCTTC,CSVGGTGSSYNEQFF
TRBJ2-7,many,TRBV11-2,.,TGTGCCAGCAGCCTACGGGGACTCCCCGGGCAGTACTTC,CASSLRGLPGQYF
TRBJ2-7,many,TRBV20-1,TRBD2,TGCAGTGCTAGACTAGCGGGAGTTGGCGAGCAGTACTTC,CSARLAGVGEQYF
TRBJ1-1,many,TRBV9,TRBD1,TGTGCCAGCAGCAAGGACAGGGGGAACACTGAAGCTTTCTTT,CASSKDRGNTEAFF
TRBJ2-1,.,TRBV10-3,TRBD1,TGTGCCATCAGTCTCGGACAGGGGGCGTTAAATGAGCAGTTCTTC,CAISLGQGALNEQFF
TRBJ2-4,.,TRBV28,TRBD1,TGTGCCAGCAGTCGGGACAGGGCGGCGTTAGTAAACATTCAGTACTTC,CASSRDRAALVNIQYF
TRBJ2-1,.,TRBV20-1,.,TGCAGTGCTAGAGAAGAGGCGGTTTCCTACAATGAGCAGTTCTTC,CSAREEAVSYNEQFF
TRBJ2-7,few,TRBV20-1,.,TGCACTTTAAGACGGGCTAGCGCCTACGAGCAGTACTTC,CTLRRASAYEQYF
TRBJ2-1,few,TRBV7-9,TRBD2,TGTGCCAGCAGCTCCGGGACTAGCGGTTTTTCCTACAATGAGCAGTTCTTC,CASSSGTSGFSYNEQFF
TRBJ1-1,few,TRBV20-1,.,TGCAGTGCCCTCCAGAACACTGAAGCTTTCTTT,CSALQNTEAFF